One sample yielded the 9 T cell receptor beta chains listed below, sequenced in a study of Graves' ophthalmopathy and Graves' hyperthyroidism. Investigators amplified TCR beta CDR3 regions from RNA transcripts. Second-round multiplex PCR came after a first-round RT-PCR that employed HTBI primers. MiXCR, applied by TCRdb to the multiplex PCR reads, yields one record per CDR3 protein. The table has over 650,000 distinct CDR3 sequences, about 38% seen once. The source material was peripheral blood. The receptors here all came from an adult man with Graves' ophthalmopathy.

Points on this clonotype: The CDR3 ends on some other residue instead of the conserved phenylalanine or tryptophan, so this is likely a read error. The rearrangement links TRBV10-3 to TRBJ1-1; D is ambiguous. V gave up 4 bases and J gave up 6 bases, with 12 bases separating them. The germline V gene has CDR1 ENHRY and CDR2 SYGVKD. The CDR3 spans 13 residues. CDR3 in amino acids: CAISVGSGSEAFL. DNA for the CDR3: TGTGCCATCAGTGTTGGGAGCGGCTCTGAAGCTTTCCTT.

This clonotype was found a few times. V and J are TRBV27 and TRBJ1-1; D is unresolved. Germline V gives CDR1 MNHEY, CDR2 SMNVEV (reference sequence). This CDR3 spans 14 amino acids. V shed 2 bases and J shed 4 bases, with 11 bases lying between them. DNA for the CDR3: TGTGCCAGCAGTTTAGTTGGGTTGGGCACTGAAGCTTTCTTT. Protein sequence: CASSLVGLGTEAFF.

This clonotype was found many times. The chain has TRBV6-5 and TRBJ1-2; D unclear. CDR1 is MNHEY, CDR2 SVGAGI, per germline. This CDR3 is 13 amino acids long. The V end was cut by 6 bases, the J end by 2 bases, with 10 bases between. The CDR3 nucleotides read TGTGCCAGCAGGCCGATGGGAAACTATGGCTACACCTTC. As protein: CASRPMGNYGYTF.

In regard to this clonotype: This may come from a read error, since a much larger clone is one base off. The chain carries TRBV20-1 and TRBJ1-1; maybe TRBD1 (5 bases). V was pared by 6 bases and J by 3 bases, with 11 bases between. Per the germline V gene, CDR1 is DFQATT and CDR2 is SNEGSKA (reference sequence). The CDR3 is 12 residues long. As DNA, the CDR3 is TGCAGTGCGAGTCAAGGGGACACTGAAGCTTTCTTT. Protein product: CSASQGDTEAFF.

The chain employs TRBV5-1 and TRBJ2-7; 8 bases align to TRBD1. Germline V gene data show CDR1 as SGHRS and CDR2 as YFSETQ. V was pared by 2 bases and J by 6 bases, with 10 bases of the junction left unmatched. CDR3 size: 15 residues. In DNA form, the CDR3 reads TGCGCCAGCAGCTTACGGACAGGGTTTAGTCGCGAGCAGTACTTC. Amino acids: CASSLRTGFSREQYF.

The CDR3 sequence: CARRKQGETQHF. The CDR3, as DNA: TGTGCCAGAAGGAAACAGGGAGAGACCCAGCATTTT. This chain links TRBV2 with TRBJ1-5; the D gene is possibly TRBD1 (6 bases). CDR3 length equals 12 residues. V shed 9 bases and J shed 11 bases, with 17 bases lying between them. Germline-derived CDR1 and CDR2 are SNHLY and FYNNEI.

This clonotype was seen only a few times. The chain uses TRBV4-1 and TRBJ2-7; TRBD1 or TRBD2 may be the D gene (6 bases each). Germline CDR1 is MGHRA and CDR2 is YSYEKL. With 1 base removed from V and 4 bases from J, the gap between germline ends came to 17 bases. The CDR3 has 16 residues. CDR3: CASSQGQRGAQYEQYF. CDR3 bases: TGCGCCAGCAGCCAAGGCCAGAGGGGGGCGCAGTACGAGCAGTACTTC.

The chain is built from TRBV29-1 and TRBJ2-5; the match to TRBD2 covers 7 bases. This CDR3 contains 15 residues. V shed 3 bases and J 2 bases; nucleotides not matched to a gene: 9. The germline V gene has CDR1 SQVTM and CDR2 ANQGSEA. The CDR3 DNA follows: TGCAGCGTTGACCCTAGCGGCCTACCTCAAGAGACCCAGTACTTC. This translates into CSVDPSGLPQETQYF.

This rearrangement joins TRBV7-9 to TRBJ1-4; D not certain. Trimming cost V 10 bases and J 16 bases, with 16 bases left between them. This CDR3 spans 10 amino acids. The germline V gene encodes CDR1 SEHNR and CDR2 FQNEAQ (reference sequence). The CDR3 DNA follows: TGTGCCATCCCCGGTTTTACGAGGTTTTTT. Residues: CAIPGFTRFF.